The rows below give T cell receptor beta chains drawn from one sample of a study of cytomegalovirus exposure and HLA in healthy donors. Method: immunoSEQ multiplex PCR; TCRdb's copy keeps in-frame clones and lacks some. The sample comprises 90,000 to 110,000 clones, less than 85% of which are singletons, and around 8.2% rests with the top ten. The sample comprised PBMCs. The receptors shown here come from a man in his forties in good health and CMV-seropositive. Both conserved end residues are part of each CDR3. D genes are given only for firm matches. Some rows mark clone size as missing; the rest say once, few, many or name a class of expanded clone.

V	J	D	size	DNA	CDR3
TRBV4-2	TRBJ1-2	-	once	TGTGCCAGCAGCCAAGACGGGCAGGGGTTATCCTATGGCTACACCTTC	CASSQDGQGLSYGYTF
TRBV30	TRBJ2-6	-	-	TGTGCCTGGAGGGCGACCGCTGGGGCCAACGGCCTGACTTTC	CAWRATAGANGLTF
TRBV18	TRBJ2-7	TRBD2	once	TGTGCCAGCTCACCCGGACTAGATCCCTACGAGCAGTACTTC	CASSPGLDPYEQYF
TRBV7-2	TRBJ2-5	TRBD1	-	TGTGCCAGCAGCCCGCGGGACAGGGGCCAAGAGACCCAGTACTTC	CASSPRDRGQETQYF
TRBV4-1	TRBJ2-7	-	-	TGCGCCAGCAGCGGGATAGGGGGTCCTGACGAGCAGTACTTC	CASSGIGGPDEQYF
TRBV15	TRBJ2-5	TRBD2	-	TGTGCCACCAGCAGAGCGCACCGGGGGGGTGTCCAAGAGACCCAGTACTTC	CATSRAHRGGVQETQYF
TRBV19	TRBJ2-3	-	few	TGTGCCAGTAGTATGCTTCCGGGGGAGACAGGCACAGATACGCAGTATTTT	CASSMLPGETGTDTQYF
TRBV20-1	TRBJ2-5	-	-	TGCAGTGCTAGTTTACAAGAGACCCAGTACTTC	CSASLQETQYF
TRBV2	TRBJ1-6	TRBD1	few	TGTGCCAGCAGTCCTGGACAGGGTTATTCACCCCTCCACTTT	CASSPGQGYSPLHF
TRBV4-1	TRBJ1-3	-	-	TGCGCCAGCAGCCAAGATCGGGGGACTACCGGAAACACCATATATTTT	CASSQDRGTTGNTIYF
TRBV6-5	TRBJ2-7	TRBD1	-	TGTGCCAGCAGTTACTTTCGGACAGGGAGCTCCTACGAGCAGTACTTC	CASSYFRTGSSYEQYF
TRBV5-1	TRBJ2-1	TRBD2	-	TGCGCCAGCAGCTTCGCTAGCGGCTCCTACAATGAGCAGTTCTTC	CASSFASGSYNEQFF
TRBV7-8	TRBJ2-1	-	-	TGTGCCAGCAGCTTAGAACGGGGAGTTGAGCAGTTCTTC	CASSLERGVEQFF
TRBV9	TRBJ2-7	TRBD2	-	TGTGCCAGCAGCCCGGAGACTAGCAGATCCTACGAGCAGTACTTC	CASSPETSRSYEQYF
TRBV7-7	TRBJ2-5	TRBD2	-	TGTGCTAGCAGCCTCTTAGCGGGCCTCGGAAGGGAGACCCAGTACTTC	CASSLLAGLGRETQYF
TRBV6-6	TRBJ1-5	-	-	TGTGCCAGCAGTCAGGGATTCGATCAGCCCCAGCATTTT	CASSQGFDQPQHF
TRBV7-2	TRBJ1-5	-	-	TGTGCCAGCAGCTTAAGACCCTTCCGGGATCAGCCCCAGCATTTT	CASSLRPFRDQPQHF
TRBV6-5	TRBJ1-5	-	-	TGTGCCAGCAGTTACGCGGGGAATAGCAATCAGCCCCAGCATTTT	CASSYAGNSNQPQHF
TRBV7-8	TRBJ1-2	TRBD1	once	TGTGCCAGCAGCTTCGACGGACAGGAAACTTATGGCTACACCTTC	CASSFDGQETYGYTF
TRBV18	TRBJ2-3	-	-	TGTGCCAGCTCACCAATTTCACAGGGCACAGATACGCAGTATTTT	CASSPISQGTDTQYF
TRBV18	TRBJ2-5	TRBD2	-	TGTGCCAGCTCACTGACTAGCGGGGAGACCCAGTACTTC	CASSLTSGETQYF
TRBV28	TRBJ2-1	TRBD2	-	TGTGCCAGCAGGACGGTAGCGGGGGGCCTTTACAATGAGCAGTTCTTC	CASRTVAGGLYNEQFF
TRBV28	TRBJ2-1	-	-	TGTGCCAGCAGCCTCGCAAGGGGCGATCGAAATGAGCAGTTCTTC	CASSLARGDRNEQFF
TRBV18	TRBJ1-6	TRBD1	-	TGTGCCAGCTCACCACCTCCGGGACAGTATAATTCACCCCTCCACTTT	CASSPPPGQYNSPLHF
TRBV23-1	TRBJ2-7	-	once	TGCGCCAGCTGCCATGAACAGCTTACCTACGAGCAGTACTTC	CASCHEQLTYEQYF
TRBV9	TRBJ2-1	TRBD2	-	TGTGCCAGCAGCGTAGAACTAGCGGTCTACAATGAGCAGTTCTTC	CASSVELAVYNEQFF
TRBV2	TRBJ2-6	-	-	TGTGCCAGCAGGGGGACTGGGGCCAACGGCCTGACTTTC	CASRGTGANGLTF
TRBV6-1	TRBJ1-1	-	-	TGTGCCAGCGTCATGCGCACTGAAGCTTTCTTT	CASVMRTEAFF
TRBV7-2	TRBJ1-1	TRBD1	-	TGTGCCAGCAGCATACGAACAGGGGACACTGAAGCTTTCTTT	CASSIRTGDTEAFF
TRBV2	TRBJ1-2	-	few	TGTGCCAGCAGTGGAACAAACAGAAATAACTATGGCTACACCTTC	CASSGTNRNNYGYTF
TRBV18	TRBJ2-3	-	few	-	CASSPFDSSWEIRSIF
TRBV27	TRBJ2-7	-	-	TGTGCCAGCAGTTTAACACCGGGCCCCGGGGGCGAGCAGTACTTC	CASSLTPGPGGEQYF
TRBV4-3	TRBJ2-1	-	-	TGCGCCAGCAGCCAAGGGCTAGCGTCGTACAATGAGCAGTTCTTC	CASSQGLASYNEQFF
TRBV19	TRBJ2-3	TRBD2	-	TGTGCCAGTAGTATGTCCGGGGGGGGGCACACAGATACGCAGTATTTT	CASSMSGGGHTDTQYF
TRBV5-1	TRBJ2-1	TRBD2	-	TGCGCCAGCAACCTAGCGGGAATGAGTTACAATGAGCAGTTCTTC	CASNLAGMSYNEQFF
TRBV5-4	TRBJ2-5	-	-	TGTGCCAGCAGTCGACGGGGGAGCGAGACCCAGTACTTC	CASSRRGSETQYF
TRBV30	TRBJ1-1	-	-	TGTGCCTGGCTTAGTAGGGGATTGCACACTGAAGCTTTCTTT	CAWLSRGLHTEAFF
TRBV9	TRBJ2-7	TRBD1	-	TGTGCCAGCAGCGTAGCGGGACAGGGGTTCAACGAGCAGTACTTC	CASSVAGQGFNEQYF
TRBV30	TRBJ1-1	-	-	TGTGCCTGGGGATCACAGGGTCTAGCTGAAGCTTTCTTT	CAWGSQGLAEAFF
TRBV7-9	TRBJ1-2	TRBD1	-	TGTGCCAGCAGCTTAGCTCCCGGACAGGGCTCTGGCTACACCTTC	CASSLAPGQGSGYTF
TRBV6-6	TRBJ2-5	TRBD1	-	TGTGCCAGCAGTAAGGGGGCCGGGACACAGCAAGAGACCCAGTACTTC	CASSKGAGTQQETQYF
TRBV7-9	TRBJ1-1	-	-	TGTGCCAGCATCCCCCGTGGACAGCCTTCCATGAACACTGAAGCTTTCTTT	CASIPRGQPSMNTEAFF
TRBV6-6	TRBJ2-2	-	-	TGTGCCAGCAGTTCGGACACCGGGGAGCTGTTTTTT	CASSSDTGELFF
TRBV7-7	TRBJ2-5	-	-	TGTGCTAGCAGCTTAGGATCCGTAGCGGCCCAGTACTTC	CASSLGSVAAQYF
TRBV19	TRBJ2-2	-	-	TGTGCCAGTAGTATAACGGTGGGACTGATACTCAGGGCAGGAGCCGGGGAGCTGTTTTTT	CASSITVGLILRAGAGELFF
TRBV7-2	TRBJ2-4	TRBD1	-	TGTGCCAGCAGCTTAGGGCAGGGGGACATTCAGTACTTC	CASSLGQGDIQYF
TRBV27	TRBJ1-3	TRBD1	-	TGTGCCAGCAGTTCCGTAACAGGGGACTCAGGAAACACCATATATTTT	CASSSVTGDSGNTIYF
TRBV14	TRBJ2-5	-	-	TGTGCCAGCAGCCAAGGGGTAGCTTCAGAGACCCAGTACTTC	CASSQGVASETQYF
TRBV11-1	TRBJ2-6	-	-	TGTGCCAGCAGCTTTCGAGGTTCTGGGGCCAACGTCCTGACTTTC	CASSFRGSGANVLTF
TRBV12-5	TRBJ2-3	-	-	TGTGCTAGTGGTTTCGGGGCGGGGCCCACAGATACGCAGTATTTT	CASGFGAGPTDTQYF
TRBV6-5	TRBJ2-7	TRBD1	-	TGTGCCAGCAGTTACAGGGACAGGGGCGACGAGCAGTACTTC	CASSYRDRGDEQYF
TRBV12-5	TRBJ2-5	TRBD2	-	TGTGCTAGTGGTTTAAGACTAGCGGAACATCAAGAGACCCAGTACTTC	CASGLRLAEHQETQYF
TRBV6-6	TRBJ2-7	-	-	TGTGCCAGCAGTTTACGGCGGGAGAGGGGGTACGAGCAGTACTTC	CASSLRRERGYEQYF
TRBV13	TRBJ2-5	-	-	TGTGCCAGCAGCACCCGGACAGCTCAAGAGACCCAGTACTTC	CASSTRTAQETQYF
TRBV7-9	TRBJ1-2	TRBD1	-	TGTGCCAGCAGCTTACCCCTGGGACAGGGGGGGATCTATGGCTACACCTTC	CASSLPLGQGGIYGYTF